The clone carrying this T cell receptor (beta chain) was counted between two and nine times. Its antigen is unidentified. This record comes from a study of T cells in Graves' hyperthyroidism and ophthalmopathy. There were TCR beta CDR3 regions amplified from RNA transcripts. An initial round of RT-PCR targeting the TCR CDR3 relied on the HTBI primer set. TCRdb re-called the multiplex PCR reads with MiXCR, one entry per CDR3 protein. Here the sample spans some 360,000 distinct CDR3 sequences, over 11% being singletons. Study results and limitations: The model foresaw ophthalmopathy a median roughly 6 months prior to onset.

Clinical symptoms, serum thyroxine, TRAb, thyroid ultrasound and orbital computed tomography informed diagnoses. From more than 9 ml of fresh peripheral blood, PBMCs were isolated. The CDR3 extends over 16 amino acids. J lost 5 bases, V lost 4 bases, and 13 bases had no gene match. CDR1 KGHSH and CDR2 LQKENI come from the germline V gene. J is TRBJ1-2 and V is TRBV18; 7 nucleotides align to TRBD1. The source is a woman aged 55 to 70 with Graves' hyperthyroidism. Sequenced sample: blood. The DNA for the CDR3 is TGTGCCAGCTCACTCCTGTCGGGGACAGACGTTTATGGCTACACCTTC. This gives the protein CASSLLSGTDVYGYTF.